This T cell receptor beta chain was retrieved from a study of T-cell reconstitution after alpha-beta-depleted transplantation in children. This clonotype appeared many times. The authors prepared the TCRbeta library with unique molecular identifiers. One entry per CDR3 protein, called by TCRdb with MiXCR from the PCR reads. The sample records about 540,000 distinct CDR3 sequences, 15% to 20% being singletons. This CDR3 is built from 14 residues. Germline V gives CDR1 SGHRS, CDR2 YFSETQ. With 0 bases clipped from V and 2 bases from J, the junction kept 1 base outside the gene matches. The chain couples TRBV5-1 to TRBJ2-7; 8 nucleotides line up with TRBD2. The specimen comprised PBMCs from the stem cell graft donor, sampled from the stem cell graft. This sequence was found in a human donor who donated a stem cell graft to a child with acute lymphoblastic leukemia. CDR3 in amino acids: CASSLGGLAYEQYF. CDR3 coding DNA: TGCGCCAGCAGCTTGGGGGGACTAGCCTACGAGCAGTACTTC.